This T cell receptor beta chain was retrieved from a study of identical twins' blood T cells. Overall study context: Around 50 million reads came from 12 libraries, six alpha, six beta.

Each TCR cDNA library carried sample-specific barcodes on both ends. A single record per CDR3 protein comes from TCRdb applying MiXCR to the 5' RACE reads. This repertoire shows 350,000 to 400,000 distinct CDR3 sequences, about 28% found once; its top ten account for about 6%. Six healthy women, forming three identical twin pairs, donated samples. Germline V gene lookup returns CDR1 MNHEY and CDR2 SVGAGI. V lost 2 bases to trimming and J lost 6 bases, with 5 bases between them. This CDR3 comprises 11 residues. The study, taken as a whole, reports: Shared CDR3 clonotype counts tracked mainly the product of cloneset sizes.

With respect to this clonotype: Its antigen is unknown.

This TCR derives from a woman aged 18 to 55 in good health. The sample was PBMCs. The rearrangement joins TRBV6-5 to TRBJ2-7; D uncertain. CDR3 coding DNA: TGTGCCAGCAGTTACATAGGCGAGCAGTACTTC. It specifies CASSYIGEQYF.